This T cell receptor beta chain was sequenced for a study of blood T cell repertoires in COVID-19 (dated by TCRdb to 2018 to 2021). A note on the overall study: Samples from collaborators originated in the United States, Italy and Spain and spanned both the acute and convalescent phases of COVID-19. Subjects who had been exposed to COVID-19, were actively infected with it, or had recovered from it provided the deeply sampled blood TCRbeta repertoires that made up the dataset. The samples were drawn from two sources: the first 160 participants of the ongoing ImmuneRACE study, and 1,200 or so subjects contributed by 6 global collaborators. The material from the prospective study consisted of cDNA or gDNA derived from T cells, B-cell-depleted T cells, or PBMCs. A de-identified subject ID, COVID-19 status, age in years and sex were almost always included in the sample metadata. Where available, HLA class I and class II types were obtained from metadata supplied by the sample provider rather than from assay-based typing. A freely available public database, intended as a resource for researchers studying the immune response to SARS-CoV-2, is where the repertoires were released. On the study overall, not on this receptor specifically: How much clinical and demographic metadata was included differed by source and by participant, and the metadata was provided uncurated.

A second Seattle source provided samples from volunteer blood donors who had recovered from COVID-19. Whole blood was collected in K2EDTA tubes by collaborating institutions according to the institutions' own protocols. Collaborator samples were shipped for TCRbeta analysis as frozen whole blood, isolated PBMCs, or DNA extracted from either sample type. About this clone itself: What antigen it recognizes has not been identified. No much larger clone exists at a distance of one base, and base qualities are not known.

The immunoSEQ Assay, a bias-controlled multiplex PCR, was used to amplify TCRbeta CDR3 regions from genomic DNA. The original pipeline was this. Nucleated cell counts per sample were estimated from amplification of reference gene primers within the assay. Sequence reads were collapsed and filtered to measure the absolute abundance of every unique TCRbeta CDR3 rearrangement. For each sample, productive Simpson clonality was calculated as the square root of Simpson's diversity index over productive rearrangements. TCRdb took this table from immuneACCESS and kept in-frame rearrangements with V and J called. Such tables lack part of the clones; where checked against another copy, unresolved V genes explain under half of the gap, and the rest is unexplained. V and J calls and clone size are as listed in that table; D and trimming were resolved from the DNA. The sample profile shows around 230,000 clones; 70% to 85% of them were found once. The leading ten clones occupy approximately 2.3% of the sample.

CDR1 and CDR2 are drawn from the germline V gene: SGHNT, YENEEA. A distance of 8 bases separates the germline ends of V and J, which lose 0 bases and 4 bases respectively. From the cysteine through the phenylalanine, the CDR3 covers 14 amino acids. Just CDR3 DNA is preserved here, 42 bases in frame from base 1. The specimen was peripheral blood. This clonotype was sampled from a middle-aged man who had recovered from COVID-19. The chain employs TRBV11-3 and TRBJ2-3; too little of a D gene remains to name it. The DNA sequence reads TGTGCCAGCAGCTTAGATGGAAGCGCAGATACGCAGTATTTT. Translated, this gives CASSLDGSADTQYF.